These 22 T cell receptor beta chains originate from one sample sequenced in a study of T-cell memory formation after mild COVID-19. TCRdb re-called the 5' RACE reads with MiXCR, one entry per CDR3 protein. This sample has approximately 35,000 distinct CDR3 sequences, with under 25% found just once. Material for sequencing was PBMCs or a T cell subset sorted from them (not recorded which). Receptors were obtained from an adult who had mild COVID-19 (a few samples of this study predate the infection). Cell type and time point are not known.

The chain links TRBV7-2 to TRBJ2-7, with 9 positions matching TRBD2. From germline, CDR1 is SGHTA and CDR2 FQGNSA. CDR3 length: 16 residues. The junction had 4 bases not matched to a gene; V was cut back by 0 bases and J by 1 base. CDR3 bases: TGTGCCAGCAGCTTAGCATCTAGCGGGGCATCCTACGAGCAGTACGTC. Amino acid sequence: CASSLASSGASYEQYV.

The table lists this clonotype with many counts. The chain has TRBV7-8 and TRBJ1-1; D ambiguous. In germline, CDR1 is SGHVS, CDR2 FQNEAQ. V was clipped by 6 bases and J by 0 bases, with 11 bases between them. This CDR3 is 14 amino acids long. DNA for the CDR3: TGTGCCAGCAGTCGAAACGAGATGAACACTGAAGCTTTCTTT. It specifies CASSRNEMNTEAFF.

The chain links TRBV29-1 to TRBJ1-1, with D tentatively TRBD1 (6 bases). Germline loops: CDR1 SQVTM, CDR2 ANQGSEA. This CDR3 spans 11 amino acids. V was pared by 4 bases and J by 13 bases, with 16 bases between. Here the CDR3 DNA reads TGCAGCGTTGGGAACAAGCTACAGGGTTTCTTT. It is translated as CSVGNKLQGFF.

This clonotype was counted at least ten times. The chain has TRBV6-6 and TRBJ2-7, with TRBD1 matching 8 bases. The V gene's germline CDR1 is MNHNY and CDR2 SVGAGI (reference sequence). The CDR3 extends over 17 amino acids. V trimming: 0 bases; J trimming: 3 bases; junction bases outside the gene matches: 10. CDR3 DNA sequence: TGTGCCAGCAGTTACTCGAAGTCTTGGACAGGGAACTACGAGCAGTACTTC. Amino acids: CASSYSKSWTGNYEQYF.

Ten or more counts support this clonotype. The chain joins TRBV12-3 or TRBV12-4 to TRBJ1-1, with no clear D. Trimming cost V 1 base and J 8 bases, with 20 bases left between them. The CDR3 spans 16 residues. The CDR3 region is CASSLGLQIISGEAFF. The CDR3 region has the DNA TGTGCCAGCAGTTTAGGTCTACAGATCATTAGTGGAGAAGCTTTCTTT.

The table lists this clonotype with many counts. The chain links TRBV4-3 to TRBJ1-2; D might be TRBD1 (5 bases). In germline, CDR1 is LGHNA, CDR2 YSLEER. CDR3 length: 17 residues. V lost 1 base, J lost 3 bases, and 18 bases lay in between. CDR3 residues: CASSQVTKGLGDYGYTF. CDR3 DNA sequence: TGCGCCAGCAGCCAAGTGACAAAGGGGCTGGGTGACTATGGCTACACCTTC.

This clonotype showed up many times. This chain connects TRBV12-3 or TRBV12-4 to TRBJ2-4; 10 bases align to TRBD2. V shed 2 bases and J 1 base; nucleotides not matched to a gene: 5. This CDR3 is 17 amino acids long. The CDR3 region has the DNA TGTGCCAGCAGTTTATATGGTAGCGGGGGGGCCAAAAACATTCAGTACTTC. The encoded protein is CASSLYGSGGAKNIQYF.

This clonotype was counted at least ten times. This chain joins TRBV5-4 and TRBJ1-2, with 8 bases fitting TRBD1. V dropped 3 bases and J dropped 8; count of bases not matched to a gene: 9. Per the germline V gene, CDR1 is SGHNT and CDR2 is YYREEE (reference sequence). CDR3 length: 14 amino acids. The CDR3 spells CASSSIMDREGYTF. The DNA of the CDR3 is TGTGCCAGCAGCTCCATAATGGACAGGGAGGGCTACACCTTC.

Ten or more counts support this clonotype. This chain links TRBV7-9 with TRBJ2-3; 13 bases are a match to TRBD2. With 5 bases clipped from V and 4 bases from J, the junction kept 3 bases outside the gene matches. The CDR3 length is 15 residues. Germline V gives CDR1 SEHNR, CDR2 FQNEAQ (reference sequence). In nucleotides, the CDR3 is TGTGCCAGCAGCCCAGGACTAGCGGGGGCAGATACGCAGTATTTT. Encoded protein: CASSPGLAGADTQYF.

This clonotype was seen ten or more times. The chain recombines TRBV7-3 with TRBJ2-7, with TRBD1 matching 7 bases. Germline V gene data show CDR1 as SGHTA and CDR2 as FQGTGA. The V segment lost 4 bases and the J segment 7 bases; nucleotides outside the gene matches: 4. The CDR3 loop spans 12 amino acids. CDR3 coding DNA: TGTGCCAGCAGCTCCACAGGGGTTGAGCAGTACTTC. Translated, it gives CASSSTGVEQYF.

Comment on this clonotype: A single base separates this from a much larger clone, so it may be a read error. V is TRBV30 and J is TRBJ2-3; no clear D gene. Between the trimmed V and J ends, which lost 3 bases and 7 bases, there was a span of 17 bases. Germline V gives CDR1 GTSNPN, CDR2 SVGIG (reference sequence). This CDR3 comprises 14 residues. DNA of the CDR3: TGTGCCTGGAGGAGGCGTGGGGTGACAAATACGCAGTATTTT. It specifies CAWRRRGVTNTQYF.

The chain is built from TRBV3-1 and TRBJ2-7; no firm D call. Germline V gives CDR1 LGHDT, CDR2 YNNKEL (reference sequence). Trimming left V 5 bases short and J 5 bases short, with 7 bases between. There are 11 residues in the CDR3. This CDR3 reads CASSITNEQYF. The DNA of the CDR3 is TGTGCCAGCAGCATAACCAACGAGCAGTACTTC.

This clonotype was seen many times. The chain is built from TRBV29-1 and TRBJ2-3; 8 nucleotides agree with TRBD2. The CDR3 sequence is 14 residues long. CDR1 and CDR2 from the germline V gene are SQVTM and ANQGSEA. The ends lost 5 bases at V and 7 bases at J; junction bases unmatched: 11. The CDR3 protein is CSVSHQRGTNTQYF. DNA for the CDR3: TGCAGCGTTTCCCATCAGCGGGGGACGAATACGCAGTATTTT.

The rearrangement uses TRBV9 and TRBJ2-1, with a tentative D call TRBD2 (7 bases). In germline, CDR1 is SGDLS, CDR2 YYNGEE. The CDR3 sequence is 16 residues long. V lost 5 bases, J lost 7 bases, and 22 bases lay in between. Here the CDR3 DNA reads TGTGCCAGCAGTACCCAAGGGGGGGCGGGGTGGAATGAGCAGTTCTTC. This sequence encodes CASSTQGGAGWNEQFF.

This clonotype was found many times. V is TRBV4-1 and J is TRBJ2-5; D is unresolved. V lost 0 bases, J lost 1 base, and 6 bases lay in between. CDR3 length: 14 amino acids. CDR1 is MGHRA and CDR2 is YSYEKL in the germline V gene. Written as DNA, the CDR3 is TGCGCCAGCAGCCAAGACCCTAGCCAAGAGACCCAGTACTTC. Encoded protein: CASSQDPSQETQYF.

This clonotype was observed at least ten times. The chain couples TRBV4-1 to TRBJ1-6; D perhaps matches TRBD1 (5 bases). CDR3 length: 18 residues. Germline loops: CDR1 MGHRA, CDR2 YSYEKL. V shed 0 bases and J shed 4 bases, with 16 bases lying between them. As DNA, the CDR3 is TGCGCCAGCAGCCAAGAGGGACCCCCGGGGGGTTATAATTCACCCCTCCACTTT. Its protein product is CASSQEGPPGGYNSPLHF.

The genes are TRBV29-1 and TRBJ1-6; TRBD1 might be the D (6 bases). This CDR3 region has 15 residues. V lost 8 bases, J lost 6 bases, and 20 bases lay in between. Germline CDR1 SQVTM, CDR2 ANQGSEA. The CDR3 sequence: CSPLQHREGNSPLHF. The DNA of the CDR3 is TGCAGCCCACTCCAACACAGGGAGGGTAATTCACCCCTCCACTTT.

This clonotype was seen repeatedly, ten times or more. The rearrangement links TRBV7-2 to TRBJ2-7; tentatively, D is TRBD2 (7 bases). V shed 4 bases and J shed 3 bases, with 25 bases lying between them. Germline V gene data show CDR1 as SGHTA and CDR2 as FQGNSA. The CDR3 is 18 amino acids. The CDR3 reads CASSSYLLRLGGGYEQYF. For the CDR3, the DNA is TGTGCCAGCAGCTCGTACCTGCTTCGACTAGGGGGGGGCTACGAGCAGTACTTC. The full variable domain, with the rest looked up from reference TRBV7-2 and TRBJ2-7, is GAGVSQSPSNKVTEKGKDVELRCDPISGHTALYWYRQSLGQGLEFLIYFQGNSAPDKSGLPSDRFSAERTGGSVSTLTIQRTQQEDSAVYLCASSSYLLRLGGGYEQYFGPGTRLTVT.

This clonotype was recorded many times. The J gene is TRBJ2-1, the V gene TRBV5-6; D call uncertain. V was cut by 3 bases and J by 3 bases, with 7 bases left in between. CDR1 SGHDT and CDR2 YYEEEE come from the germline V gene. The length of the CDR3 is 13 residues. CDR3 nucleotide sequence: TGTGCCAGCAGCTATGACAACTACAATGAGCAGTTCTTC. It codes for CASSYDNYNEQFF.

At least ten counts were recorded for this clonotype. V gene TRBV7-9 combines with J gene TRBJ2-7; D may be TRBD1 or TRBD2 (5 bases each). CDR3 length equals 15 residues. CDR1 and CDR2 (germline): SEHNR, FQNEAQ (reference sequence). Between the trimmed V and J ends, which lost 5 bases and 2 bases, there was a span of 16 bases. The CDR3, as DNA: TGTGCCAGCAGCGCCAGAGACCCGGGACCCTACGAGCAGTACTTC. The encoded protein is CASSARDPGPYEQYF.

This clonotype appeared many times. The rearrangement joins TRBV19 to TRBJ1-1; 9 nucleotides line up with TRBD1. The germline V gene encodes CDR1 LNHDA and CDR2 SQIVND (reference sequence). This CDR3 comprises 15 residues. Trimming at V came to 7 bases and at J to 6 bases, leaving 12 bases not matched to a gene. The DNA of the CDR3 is TGTGCCAGTACCCAAGGAGGGACAGGGTATTCTGAAGCTTTCTTT. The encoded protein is CASTQGGTGYSEAFF.

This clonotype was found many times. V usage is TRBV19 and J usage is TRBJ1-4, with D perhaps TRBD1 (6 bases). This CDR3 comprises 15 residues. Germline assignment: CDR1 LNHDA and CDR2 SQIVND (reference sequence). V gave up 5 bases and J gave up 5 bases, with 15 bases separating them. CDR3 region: CASSEGGGWNEKLFF. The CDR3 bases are TGTGCCAGTAGTGAGGGGGGGGGCTGGAATGAAAAACTGTTTTTT.